This TCR beta chain came from a study of blood T cells in healthy people across ages. Broader study findings: Both naive CD4+ cell counts and diversity were greater in long-lived donors than in aged donors.

Samples had at least 6.5 million PBMCs isolated from them. Extraction of total RNA produced a minimum of 5 micrograms from each sample. On this clonotype itself: Its target is unknown.

Primed by a sample-barcoded 5' primer and a J-beta primer mix, a second PCR proceeded for 7 to 11 cycles. TCRdb analysed the 5' RACE reads with MiXCR anew, one entry per CDR3 protein. The table records about a million distinct CDR3 sequences, 51% of them present only once. The junction had 8 bases not matched to a gene; V was cut back by 3 bases and J by 4 bases. The CDR3 totals 15 residues. The germline CDR1 and CDR2 sequences are DFQATT and SNEGSKA (reference sequence). Sequencing used blood. This clonotype was sampled from a woman aged 55-69 years in good health. J is TRBJ2-2 and V is TRBV20-1, with TRBD1 matching 7 bases. CDR3 in amino acids: CSASGGRGTTGELFF. CDR3 in DNA: TGCAGTGCTAGTGGCGGCAGGGGGACCACCGGGGAGCTGTTTTTT.